A single sample is the source of the 23 T cell receptor beta chains below, sequenced in a study of Tregs in tolerant kidney transplant recipients. Libraries were prepared by immunoSEQ multiplex PCR; TCRdb keeps only in-frame clonotypes and omits some of them. In the table there are some 80,000 clones, 95% to 98% of which are singletons. The sequencing here drew on CD4+ T cells from blood, taken before the transplant. The receptors derive from a human donor who received a combined kidney and bone marrow transplant.

This clone was seen once. The chain combines TRBV15 with TRBJ2-6; the D gene is possibly TRBD1 (5 bases). Germline V gives CDR1 LNHNV, CDR2 YYDKDF (reference sequence). The CDR3 is 15 residues long. Trimming took off 5 bases at V and 4 bases at J, with 12 bases between the two ends. DNA of the CDR3: TGTGCCACCAGCGACGACAGATCCGGGGCCAACGTCCTGACTTTC. It encodes CATSDDRSGANVLTF.

The sample holds one count of this clone. Sequence at one end of the junction differs from germline and may be a read error. V is TRBV18 and J is TRBJ1-2; TRBD1 matches 9 bases. Germline V gene sequence: CDR1 KGHSH, CDR2 LQKENI. This CDR3 has 16 residues. The CDR3 sequence: CASSPQGATSNYGYTF. DNA for the CDR3: TGTGCCAGCTCCCCACAGGGGGCTACATCTAACTATGGCTACACCTTC.

The chain has TRBV29-1 and TRBJ2-5; 11 bases are shared with TRBD2. With 3 bases clipped from V and 5 bases from J, the junction kept 5 bases outside the gene matches. The CDR3 runs 14 residues. Germline V gives CDR1 SQVTM, CDR2 ANQGSEA. The CDR3 DNA reads as TGCAGCGTTGACACTAGCGGGAGCTGGGAGACCCAGTACTTC. Its protein product is CSVDTSGSWETQYF.

This chain uses TRBV11-2 with TRBJ2-2, with TRBD1 identical over 11 bases. The CDR3 totals 15 residues. Germline V CDR1 and CDR2: SGHAT, FQNNGV. After removal of 1 base from V and 7 bases from J, the junction contained 2 bases not matched to a gene. This chain's CDR3 is CASSLGTGGIGELFF. CDR3 in DNA: TGTGCCAGCAGCTTAGGGACAGGGGGCATCGGGGAGCTGTTTTTT.

The chain joins TRBV7-2 to TRBJ2-3; 10 bases map to TRBD2. The V and J ends lost 6 bases and 4 bases, in that order; junction bases with no gene match: 10. Germline V gene lookup returns CDR1 SGHTA and CDR2 FQGNSA. The CDR3 runs 16 residues. CDR3 sequence reads: CASRLTLAGGADTQYF. CDR3 in DNA: TGTGCCAGCAGACTAACATTAGCGGGAGGAGCAGATACGCAGTATTTT.

This rearrangement joins TRBV30 to TRBJ2-5, with 12 bases matching TRBD1. Germline V gives CDR1 GTSNPN, CDR2 SVGIG (reference sequence). Trimming took 1 base from V and 4 from J; bases not matched to a gene: 7. The CDR3 spans 16 residues. CDR3 sequence: CAWSGPGQGARETQYF. CDR3 DNA: TGTGCCTGGAGTGGGCCGGGACAGGGGGCGAGAGAGACCCAGTACTTC. Variable domain in full (rest from reference TRBV30 and TRBJ2-5): SQTIHQWPATLVQPVGSPLSLECTVEGTSNPNLYWYRQAAGRGLQLLFYSVGIGQISSEVPQNLSASRPQDRQFILSSKKLLLSDSGFYLCAWSGPGQGARETQYFGPGTRLLVL.

This clone has more than one count but fewer than ten. The rearrangement joins TRBV4-1 to TRBJ2-1; TRBD2 matches at 8 bases. The V gene end was trimmed by 1 base and the J gene end by 7 bases; junction bases not matched to a gene: 9. Germline CDR1 MGHRA, CDR2 YSYEKL. The CDR3 has 16 amino acids. In nucleotides, the CDR3 is TGCGCCAGCAGCCAAGGGCGATTAGCGGGAAGGAATGAGCAGTTCTTC. Protein product: CASSQGRLAGRNEQFF.

The V call is TRBV5-1, the J call TRBJ2-3; the match to TRBD2 covers 9 bases. The CDR3 length is 18 residues. Trimming removed 0 bases from V and 6 bases from J; junction bases left unmatched: 14. Germline V gene data show CDR1 as SGHRS and CDR2 as YFSETQ. Here the CDR3 reads CASSLEFSGGFAVDTQYF. The CDR3 DNA reads as TGCGCCAGCAGCTTGGAGTTTAGCGGGGGTTTCGCGGTGGATACGCAGTATTTT.

This chain joins TRBV5-4 and TRBJ2-7; TRBD1 might be the D (5 bases). CDR3 length: 15 residues. Germline CDR1 reads SGHNT; CDR2 reads YYREEE (reference sequence). The germline V and J ends were trimmed by 3 bases and 6 bases, with 19 bases remaining between them. CDR3 DNA sequence: TGTGCCAGCAGCTCCCAGGGCGATAGTGGTGGCGAGCAGTACTTC. This sequence encodes CASSSQGDSGGEQYF.

CDR3 loop: CASSQPVAGGPNEQFF. The CDR3 DNA sequence: TGCGCCAGCAGCCAGCCAGTGGCGGGAGGGCCGAATGAGCAGTTCTTC. This chain connects TRBV4-1 to TRBJ2-1; TRBD2 aligns across 9 bases. With V trimmed by 3 bases and J by 7 bases, 10 bases remained unmatched. This CDR3 region has 16 residues. Germline assignment: CDR1 MGHRA and CDR2 YSYEKL.

This chain connects TRBV6-1 to TRBJ1-1; no definite D call. This CDR3 is 13 amino acids long. V shed 4 bases and J shed 0 bases, with 6 bases lying between them. Germline loops: CDR1 MNHNS, CDR2 SASEGT. CDR3 region: CASSGHMNTEAFF. In DNA form, the CDR3 reads TGTGCCAGCAGTGGGCACATGAACACTGAAGCTTTCTTT.

This chain connects TRBV10-3 to TRBJ2-7; tentative D call: TRBD2 (7 bases). The CDR3 sequence is 13 residues long. V shed 4 bases and J shed 5 bases, with 12 bases lying between them. Germline assignment: CDR1 ENHRY and CDR2 SYGVKD. The CDR3 region has the DNA TGTGCCATCAGTGGGGGGGGCAGAAACGAGCAGTACTTC. Its protein product is CAISGGGRNEQYF.

The genes are TRBV30 and TRBJ2-1; TRBD2 might be the D (6 bases). This CDR3 is 13 amino acids long. Germline V CDR1 and CDR2: GTSNPN, SVGIG (reference sequence). Trimming took 5 bases from V and 3 from J, leaving 11 bases between them. CDR3 bases: TGTGCCTGGGCCAGCGGGTTCTACAATGAGCAGTTCTTC. Translated, it gives CAWASGFYNEQFF.

The chain couples TRBV5-1 to TRBJ2-3; 11 bases are shared with TRBD2. The V gene end was trimmed by 4 bases and the J gene end by 3 bases; junction bases not matched to a gene: 4. From germline, CDR1 is SGHRS and CDR2 YFSETQ. The CDR3 consists of 15 residues. CDR3 nucleotides: TGCGCCAGCAGCCAGACTAGCGGGATTACAGATACGCAGTATTTT. This codes for CASSQTSGITDTQYF. Full variable domain (missing parts from reference TRBV5-1 and TRBJ2-3): KAGVTQTPRYLIKTRGQQVTLSCSPISGHRSVSWYQQTPGQGLQFLFEYFSETQRNKGNFPGRFSGRQFSNSRSEMNVSTLELGDSALYLCASSQTSGITDTQYFGPGTRLTVL.

The chain combines TRBV11-2 with TRBJ2-1, with 9 bases lining up with TRBD2. This CDR3 is built from 18 residues. Germline assignment: CDR1 SGHAT and CDR2 FQNNGV. Trimming removed 5 bases from V and 0 bases from J; junction bases left unmatched: 11. CDR3 in DNA: TGTGCCAGCAGCCGAAAGACTAGCGGAATAAGCTCCTACAATGAGCAGTTCTTC. It encodes CASSRKTSGISSYNEQFF.

The chain carries TRBV19 and TRBJ1-2; D remains ambiguous. V lost 3 bases to trimming and J lost 5 bases, with 16 bases between them. There are 15 residues in the CDR3. Germline V gives CDR1 LNHDA, CDR2 SQIVND (reference sequence). The DNA of the CDR3 is TGTGCCAGTAGTATTAAGATTCGACTCTCGTATGGCTACACCTTC. Amino acids: CASSIKIRLSYGYTF.

V usage is TRBV11-3 and J usage is TRBJ2-7; no firm D call. V gave up 0 bases and J gave up 3 bases, with 6 bases separating them. Germline CDR1 reads SGHNT; CDR2 reads YENEEA. The CDR3 has 13 amino acids. The DNA for the CDR3 is TGTGCCAGCAGCTTAGATCCCTACTACGAGCAGTACTTC. This encodes CASSLDPYYEQYF.

V usage is TRBV28 and J usage is TRBJ2-6; TRBD1 agrees at 8 bases. There are 19 residues in the CDR3. J was trimmed by 3 bases and V by 8 bases; bases with no gene match: 18. Germline-derived CDR1 and CDR2 are MDHEN and SYDVKM. The DNA of the CDR3 is TGTGCCAGCGCCCCCCTGGACAGGGTAATTATTGGTGGGGCCAACGTCCTGACTTTC. Translated: CASAPLDRVIIGGANVLTF.

This sequence joins TRBV7-6 and TRBJ1-1; D may be TRBD1 (5 bases). Trimming removed 1 base from V and 5 bases from J, with 14 bases in between. The germline CDR1 and CDR2 sequences are SGHVS and FNYEAQ. This CDR3 spans 15 amino acids. The chain's CDR3 is CASSLEEGGGTEAFF. For the CDR3, the DNA is TGTGCCAGCAGCTTAGAAGAGGGTGGGGGGACTGAAGCTTTCTTT.

This chain links TRBV5-4 with TRBJ1-2; 7 bases agree with TRBD1. J was trimmed by 4 bases and V by 4 bases; bases with no gene match: 10. This CDR3 contains 15 residues. CDR1 SGHNT and CDR2 YYREEE come from the germline V gene (reference sequence). The CDR3 nucleotides read TGTGCCAGCAGCCAGCCCGCGGACAGGACCTATGGCTACACCTTC. It is translated as CASSQPADRTYGYTF. Full variable domain (outside the CDR3, taken from reference TRBV5-4 and TRBJ1-2): ETGVTQSPTHLIKTRGQQVTLRCSSQSGHNTVSWYQQALGQGPQFIFQYYREEENGRGNFPPRFSGLQFPNYSSELNVNALELDDSALYLCASSQPADRTYGYTFGSGTRLTVV.

V gene TRBV5-1 combines with J gene TRBJ2-7; a weak D match, TRBD1 (5 bases). Germline V gene sequence: CDR1 SGHRS, CDR2 YFSETQ. This CDR3 comprises 14 residues. The V end lost 0 bases, the J end lost 5 bases, and 12 bases lay between the germline ends. CDR3 in amino acids: CASSLVGRVHEQYF. The DNA for the CDR3 is TGCGCCAGCAGCTTGGTCGGCAGGGTCCACGAGCAGTACTTC.

The V gene is TRBV6-6, the J gene TRBJ1-2; tentatively, D is TRBD1 (5 bases). CDR1 and CDR2 (germline): MNHNY, SVGAGI (reference sequence). V was clipped by 2 bases and J by 3 bases, with 16 bases between them. This CDR3 region has 16 residues. The chain's CDR3 is CASSYPGRGRDYGYTF. CDR3 nucleotides: TGTGCCAGCAGTTACCCTGGGCGGGGGAGAGACTATGGCTACACCTTC.

The chain employs TRBV15 and TRBJ2-2; D may be TRBD1 (5 bases). CDR3 length: 17 residues. The germline V gene encodes CDR1 LNHNV and CDR2 YYDKDF (reference sequence). V was clipped by 5 bases and J by 4 bases, with 20 bases between them. CDR3 in amino acids: CATSSPYQGSSTGELFF. The DNA for the CDR3 is TGTGCCACCAGCTCACCTTACCAGGGTAGTAGCACCGGGGAGCTGTTTTTT.